What follows is one TCR beta chain and its context. Its antigen remains unidentified. No per-base quality is available; no much larger clone lies one base away. TCRbeta CDR3 regions were amplified from genomic DNA using the immunoSEQ Assay, a bias-controlled multiplex PCR. The paper's data handling went like this. Within the assay, amplification of reference gene primers was used to estimate how many nucleated cells each sample contained. Sequence reads were collapsed and filtered to measure the absolute abundance of every unique TCRbeta CDR3 rearrangement. For each sample, productive Simpson clonality was calculated by taking the square root of Simpson's diversity index across productive rearrangements. TCRdb took this table from immuneACCESS and kept in-frame rearrangements with V and J called. Such tables lack part of the clones; where checked against another copy, unresolved V genes explain under half of the gap, and the rest is unexplained. V and J calls and clone size follow that table, whereas D and trimming were derived from the DNA. This sample comprises fewer than 100,000 clones, around nine tenths of them detected only once. Of the sample, 10% falls within the top ten clones.

Trimming costs V 8 bases and J 3 bases, and their ends lie 14 bases apart. Taken from cysteine to phenylalanine, the CDR3 has 14 residues. CDR3 DNA only is kept here, 42 bases in frame from base 1. CDR1 MDHEN and CDR2 SYDVKM are derived from the germline V gene. Each collaborating institution followed its own protocols to collect whole blood in K2EDTA tubes. For TCRbeta analysis, collaborators shipped samples as frozen whole blood, isolated PBMCs, or DNA extracted from either of those sample types. This entry comes from a study of blood T cell repertoires in COVID-19 (TCRdb year 2020). With regard to the full study: Samples from collaborators originated in the United States, Italy and Spain and spanned both the acute and convalescent phases of COVID-19. The prospective study material was composed of cDNA or gDNA derived from T cells, B-cell-depleted T cells, or PBMCs. The dataset comprised deeply sampled blood TCRbeta repertoires from subjects exposed to, actively infected with, or recovered from COVID-19. The repertoires were released in a freely available public database meant as a resource for research on the immune response to SARS-CoV-2. The samples were drawn from the first 160 participants of the ongoing ImmuneRACE study and from roughly 1,300 subjects provided by 6 global collaborators. A de-identified subject ID, COVID-19 status, age in years and sex were almost always included in the sample metadata. HLA class I and class II types, where available, came from metadata supplied by the sample provider rather than from assay-based typing. Study-wide conclusions, independent of this receptor: Clinical and demographic metadata were provided uncurated, with the amount varying by source and participant.

This receptor was taken from a man aged 50 to 59 with acute or convalescent COVID-19. In this chain, TRBV28 is recombined with TRBJ1-3; a tentative D call is TRBD1 (6 bases match). The sample consisted of peripheral blood. The bases read TGTGCCAGCGACGCAACAGGGCATGGAAACACCATATATTTT. This translates into CASDATGHGNTIYF.